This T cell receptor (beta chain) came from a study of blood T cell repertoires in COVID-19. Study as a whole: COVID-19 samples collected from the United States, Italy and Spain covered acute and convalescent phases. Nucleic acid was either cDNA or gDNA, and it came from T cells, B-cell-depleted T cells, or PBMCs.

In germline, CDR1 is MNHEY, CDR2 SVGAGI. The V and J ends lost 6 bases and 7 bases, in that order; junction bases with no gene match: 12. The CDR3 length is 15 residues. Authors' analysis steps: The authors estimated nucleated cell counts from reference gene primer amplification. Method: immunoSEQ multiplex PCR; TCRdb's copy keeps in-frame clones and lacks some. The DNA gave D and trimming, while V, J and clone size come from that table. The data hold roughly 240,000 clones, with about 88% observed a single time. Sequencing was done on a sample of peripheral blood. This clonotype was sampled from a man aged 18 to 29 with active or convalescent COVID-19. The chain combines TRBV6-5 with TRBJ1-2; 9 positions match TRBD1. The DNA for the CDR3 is TGTGCCAGCAGGACGGTAGGGACAGGGTGGGGTGGCTACACCTTC. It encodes CASRTVGTGWGGYTF.